This T cell receptor (beta chain) derives from a study of T cell responses to AZD1222 COVID-19 vaccine. Whole-study findings and limits: The study identified only 6 or 7 AZD1222 recipients as seropositive at baseline. Donors in the cohort were predominantly white British and more often female, and clonal diversity was possibly underestimated. Only after the peak T cell response were repertoires sampled.

The repertoire was sequenced with immunoSEQ multiplex PCR; TCRdb's copy has only in-frame clones and lacks some. Of over 150,000 clones listed, around 88% are singletons. Germline V lookup: CDR1 MNHEY, CDR2 SVGAGI. V trimming: 6 bases; J trimming: 2 bases; junction bases outside the gene matches: 3. The CDR3 is 14 amino acids. On this clone itself: What it binds is not known.

The sample here was peripheral blood, taken 28 days after the second AZD1222 dose. The receptor was derived from an adult who received the AZD1222 COVID-19 vaccine. This chain connects TRBV6-5 to TRBJ2-7; 11 bases are a match to TRBD1. The CDR3 sequence is CASRAGQGAYEQYF. CDR3 DNA: TGTGCCAGCAGGGCGGGACAGGGGGCCTACGAGCAGTACTTC.